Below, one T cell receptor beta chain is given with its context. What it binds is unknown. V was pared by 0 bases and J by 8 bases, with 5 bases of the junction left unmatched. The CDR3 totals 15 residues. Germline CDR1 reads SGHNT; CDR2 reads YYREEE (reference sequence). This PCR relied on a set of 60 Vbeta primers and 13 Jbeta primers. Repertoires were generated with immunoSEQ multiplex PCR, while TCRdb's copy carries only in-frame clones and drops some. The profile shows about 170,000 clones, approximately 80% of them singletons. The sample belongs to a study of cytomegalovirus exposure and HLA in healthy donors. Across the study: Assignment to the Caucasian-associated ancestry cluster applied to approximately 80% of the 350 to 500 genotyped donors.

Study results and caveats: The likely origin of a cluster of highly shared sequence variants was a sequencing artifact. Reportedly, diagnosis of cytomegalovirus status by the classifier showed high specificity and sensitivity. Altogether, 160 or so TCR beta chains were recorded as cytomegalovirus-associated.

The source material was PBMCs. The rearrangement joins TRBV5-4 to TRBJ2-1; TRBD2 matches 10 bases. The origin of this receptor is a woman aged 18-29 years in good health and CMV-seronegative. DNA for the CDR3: TGTGCCAGCAGCTTGGAGGCTAGCGGGAGTGATGAGCAGTTCTTC. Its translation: CASSLEASGSDEQFF.